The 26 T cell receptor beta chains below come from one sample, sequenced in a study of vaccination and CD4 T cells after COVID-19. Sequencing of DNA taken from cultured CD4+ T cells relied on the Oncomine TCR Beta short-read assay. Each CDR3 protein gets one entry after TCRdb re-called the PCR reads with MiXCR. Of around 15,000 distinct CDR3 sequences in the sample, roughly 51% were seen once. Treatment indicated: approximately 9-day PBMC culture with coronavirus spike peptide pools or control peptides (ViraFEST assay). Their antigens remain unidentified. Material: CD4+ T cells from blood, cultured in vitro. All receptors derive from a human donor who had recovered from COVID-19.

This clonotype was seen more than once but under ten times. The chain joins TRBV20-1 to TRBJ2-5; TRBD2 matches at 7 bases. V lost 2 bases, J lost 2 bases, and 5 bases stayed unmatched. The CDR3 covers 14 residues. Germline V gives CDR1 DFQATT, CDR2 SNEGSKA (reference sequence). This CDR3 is CSARYPGLQETQYF. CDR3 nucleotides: TGCAGTGCTAGATACCCGGGACTACAAGAGACCCAGTACTTC.

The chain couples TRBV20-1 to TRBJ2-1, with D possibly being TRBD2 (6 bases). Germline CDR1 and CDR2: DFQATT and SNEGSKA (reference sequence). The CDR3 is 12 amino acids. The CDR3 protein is CRAHGSANEQFF. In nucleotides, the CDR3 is TGCAGGGCACACGGGAGTGCGAATGAGCAGTTCTTC.

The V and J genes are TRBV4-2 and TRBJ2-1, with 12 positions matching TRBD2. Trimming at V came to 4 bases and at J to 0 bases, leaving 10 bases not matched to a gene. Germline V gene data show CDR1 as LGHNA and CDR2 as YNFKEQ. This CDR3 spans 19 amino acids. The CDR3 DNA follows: TGTGCCAGCAGCCCGGCGGGACTAGCGGGTTCGAGCTCCTACAATGAGCAGTTCTTC. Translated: CASSPAGLAGSSSYNEQFF.

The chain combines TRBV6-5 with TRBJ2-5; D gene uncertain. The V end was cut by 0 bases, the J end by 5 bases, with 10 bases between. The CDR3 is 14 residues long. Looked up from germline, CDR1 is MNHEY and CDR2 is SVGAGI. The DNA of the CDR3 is TGTGCCAGCAGTTACTCGTGGGAAAGGGAGACCCAGTACTTC. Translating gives CASSYSWERETQYF.

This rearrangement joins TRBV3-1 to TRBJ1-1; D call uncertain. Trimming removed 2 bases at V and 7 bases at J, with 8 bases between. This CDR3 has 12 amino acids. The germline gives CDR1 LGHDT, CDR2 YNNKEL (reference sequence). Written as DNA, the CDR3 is TGTGCCAGCAGCCAAAGGTCGGGTGAAGCTTTCTTT. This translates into CASSQRSGEAFF.

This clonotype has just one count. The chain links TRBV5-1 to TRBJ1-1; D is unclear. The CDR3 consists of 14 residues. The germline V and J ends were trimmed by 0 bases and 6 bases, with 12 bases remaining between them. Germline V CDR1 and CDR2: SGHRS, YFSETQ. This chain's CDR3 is CASSLAASGAEAFF. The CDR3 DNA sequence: TGCGCCAGCAGCTTGGCGGCCTCCGGCGCTGAAGCTTTCTTT.

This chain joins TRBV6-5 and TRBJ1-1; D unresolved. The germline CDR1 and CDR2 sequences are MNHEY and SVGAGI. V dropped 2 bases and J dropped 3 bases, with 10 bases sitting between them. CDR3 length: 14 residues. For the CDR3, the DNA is TGTGCCAGCAGTTACCCGCACACAGACACTGAAGCTTTCTTT. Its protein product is CASSYPHTDTEAFF.

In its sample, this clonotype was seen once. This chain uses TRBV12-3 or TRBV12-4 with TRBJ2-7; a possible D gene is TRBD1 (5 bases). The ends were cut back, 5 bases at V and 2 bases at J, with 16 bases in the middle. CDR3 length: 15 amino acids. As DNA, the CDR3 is TGTGCCAGCAGTCAAGAAGGGGCAGGCACCTACGAGCAGTACTTC. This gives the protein CASSQEGAGTYEQYF.

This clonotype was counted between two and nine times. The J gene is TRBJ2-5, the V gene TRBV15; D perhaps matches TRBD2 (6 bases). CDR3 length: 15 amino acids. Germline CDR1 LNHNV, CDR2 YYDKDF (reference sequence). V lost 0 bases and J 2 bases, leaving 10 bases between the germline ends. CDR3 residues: CATSRDPGVQETQYF. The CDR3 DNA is TGTGCCACCAGCAGAGATCCGGGAGTTCAAGAGACCCAGTACTTC.

Here the CDR3 reads CASSLASGGRKTQYF. The CDR3 region has the DNA TGTGCCAGCAGTTTGGCTAGCGGGGGTAGGAAGACCCAGTACTTC. The chain couples TRBV12-3 or TRBV12-4 to TRBJ2-5; 10 bases line up with TRBD2. This CDR3 contains 15 residues. With 3 bases clipped from V and 6 bases from J, the junction kept 7 bases outside the gene matches.

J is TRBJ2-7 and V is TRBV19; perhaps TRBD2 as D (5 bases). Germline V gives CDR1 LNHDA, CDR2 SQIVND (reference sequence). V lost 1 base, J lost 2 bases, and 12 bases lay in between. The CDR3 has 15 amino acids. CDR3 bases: TGTGCCAGTAGTATAGCGCGGGCCGGGACCTACGAGCAGTACTTC. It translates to CASSIARAGTYEQYF.

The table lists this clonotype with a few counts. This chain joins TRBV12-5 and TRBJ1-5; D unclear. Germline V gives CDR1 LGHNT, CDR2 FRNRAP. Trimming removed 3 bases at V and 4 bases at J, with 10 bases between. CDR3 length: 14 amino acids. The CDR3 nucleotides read TGTGCTAGTGGTTTCATCGAGAGGAATCAGCCCCAGCATTTT. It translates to CASGFIERNQPQHF.

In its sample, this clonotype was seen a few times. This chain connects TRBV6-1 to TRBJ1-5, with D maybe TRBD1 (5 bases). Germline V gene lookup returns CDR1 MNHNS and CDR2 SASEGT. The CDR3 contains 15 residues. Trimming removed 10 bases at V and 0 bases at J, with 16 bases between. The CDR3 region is CATSGTAYSNQPQHF. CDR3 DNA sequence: TGTGCCACCTCAGGGACCGCTTATAGCAATCAGCCCCAGCATTTT.

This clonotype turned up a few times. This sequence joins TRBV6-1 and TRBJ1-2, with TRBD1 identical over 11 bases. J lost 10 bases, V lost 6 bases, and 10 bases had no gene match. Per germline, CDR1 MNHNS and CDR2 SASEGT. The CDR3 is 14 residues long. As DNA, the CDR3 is TGTGCCAGCAGCGCTAACCGGGACAGGGGGATCTACACCTTC. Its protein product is CASSANRDRGIYTF.

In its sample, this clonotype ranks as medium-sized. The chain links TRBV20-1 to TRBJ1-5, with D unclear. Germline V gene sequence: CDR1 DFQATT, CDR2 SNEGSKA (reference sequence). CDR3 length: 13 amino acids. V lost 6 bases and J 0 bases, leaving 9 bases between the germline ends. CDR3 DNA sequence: TGCAGTGCAGGGATGTATAGCAATCAGCCCCAGCATTTT. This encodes CSAGMYSNQPQHF.

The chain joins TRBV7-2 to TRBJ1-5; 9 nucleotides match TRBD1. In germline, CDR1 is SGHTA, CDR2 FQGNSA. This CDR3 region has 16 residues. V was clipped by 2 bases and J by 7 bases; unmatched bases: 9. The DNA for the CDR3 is TGTGCCAGCAGCTTATCCGGACAGGGGATTGGACAGCCCCAGCATTTT. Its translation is CASSLSGQGIGQPQHF.

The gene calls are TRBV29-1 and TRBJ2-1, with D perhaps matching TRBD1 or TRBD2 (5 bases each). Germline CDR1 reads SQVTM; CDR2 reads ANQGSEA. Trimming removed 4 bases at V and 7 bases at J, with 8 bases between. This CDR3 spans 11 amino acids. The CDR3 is CSVVGVNEQFF. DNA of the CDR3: TGCAGCGTTGTGGGGGTGAATGAGCAGTTCTTC.

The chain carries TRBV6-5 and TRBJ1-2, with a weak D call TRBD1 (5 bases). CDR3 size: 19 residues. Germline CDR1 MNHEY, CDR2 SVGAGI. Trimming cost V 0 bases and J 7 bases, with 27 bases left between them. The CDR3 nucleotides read TGTGCCAGCAGTTACTCGGGGTTAGGGGCAGAGGCAGGTGTCGGTGGCTACACCTTC. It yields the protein CASSYSGLGAEAGVGGYTF.

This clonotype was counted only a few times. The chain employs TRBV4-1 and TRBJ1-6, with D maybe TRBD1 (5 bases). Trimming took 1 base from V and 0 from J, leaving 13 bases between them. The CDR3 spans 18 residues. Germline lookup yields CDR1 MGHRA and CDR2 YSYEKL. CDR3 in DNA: TGCGCCAGCAGCCAAGTCCGACAGAGGGGCTCCTATAATTCACCCCTCCACTTT. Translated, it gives CASSQVRQRGSYNSPLHF.

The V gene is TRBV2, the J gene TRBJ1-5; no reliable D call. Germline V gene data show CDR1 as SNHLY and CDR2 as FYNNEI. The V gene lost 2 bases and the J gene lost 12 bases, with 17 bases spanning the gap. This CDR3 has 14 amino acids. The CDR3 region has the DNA TGTGCCAGCAGTGAATTAAAGGGATCCGGTATCCAGCATTTT. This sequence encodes CASSELKGSGIQHF.

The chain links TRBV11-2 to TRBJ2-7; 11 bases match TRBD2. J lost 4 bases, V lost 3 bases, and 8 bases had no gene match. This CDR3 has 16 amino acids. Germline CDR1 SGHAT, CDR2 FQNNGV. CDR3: CASSLGYSGRVYEQYF. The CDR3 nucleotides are TGTGCCAGCAGCTTGGGTTATAGCGGGAGGGTGTACGAGCAGTACTTC.

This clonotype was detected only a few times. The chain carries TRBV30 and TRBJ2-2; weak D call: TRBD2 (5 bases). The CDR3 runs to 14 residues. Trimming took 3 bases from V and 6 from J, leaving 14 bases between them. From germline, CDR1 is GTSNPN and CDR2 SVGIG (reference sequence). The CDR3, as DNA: TGTGCCTGGAGGGGAACTAGTTTCGCCGGGGAGCTGTTTTTT. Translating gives CAWRGTSFAGELFF.

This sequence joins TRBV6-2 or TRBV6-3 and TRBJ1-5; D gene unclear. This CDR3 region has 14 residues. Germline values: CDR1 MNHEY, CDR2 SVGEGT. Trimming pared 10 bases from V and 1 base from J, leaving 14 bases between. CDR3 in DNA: TGTGCCACCTGGACCGGTGAGAGCAATCAGCCCCAGCATTTT. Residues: CATWTGESNQPQHF.

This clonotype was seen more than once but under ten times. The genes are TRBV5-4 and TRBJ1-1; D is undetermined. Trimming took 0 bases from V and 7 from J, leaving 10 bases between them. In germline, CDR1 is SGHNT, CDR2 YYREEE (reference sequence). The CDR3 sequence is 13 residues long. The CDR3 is CASSLGGQREAFF. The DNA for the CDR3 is TGTGCCAGCAGCTTGGGTGGGCAGCGTGAAGCTTTCTTT.

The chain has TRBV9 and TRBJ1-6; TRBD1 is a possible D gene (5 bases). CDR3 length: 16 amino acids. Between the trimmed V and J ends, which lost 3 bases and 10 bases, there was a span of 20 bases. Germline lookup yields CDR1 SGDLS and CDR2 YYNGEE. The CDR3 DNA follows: TGTGCCAGCAGCGGAATACAGGCGACCCTTGGCTCACCCCTCCACTTT. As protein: CASSGIQATLGSPLHF.

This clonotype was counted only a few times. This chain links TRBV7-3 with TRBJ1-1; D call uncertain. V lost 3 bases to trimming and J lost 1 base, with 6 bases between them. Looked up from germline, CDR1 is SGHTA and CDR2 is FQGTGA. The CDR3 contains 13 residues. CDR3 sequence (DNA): TGTGCCAGCAGCTTCAACACGAACACTGAAGCTTTCTTT. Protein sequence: CASSFNTNTEAFF. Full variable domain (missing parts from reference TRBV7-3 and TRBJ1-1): GAGVSQTPSNKVTEKGKYVELRCDPISGHTALYWYRQSLGQGPEFLIYFQGTGAADDSGLPNDRFFAVRPEGSVSTLKIQRTERGDSAVYLCASSFNTNTEAFFGQGTRLTVV.